The 8 T cell receptor beta chains given below trace back to one sample, sequenced in a study of blood T cell repertoires in COVID-19 (dated by TCRdb to the early 2020s). The receptor library was made with the immunoSEQ multiplex PCR assay. The clones in this table, taken by TCRdb from immuneACCESS, are in-frame only. Not every clone is retained; where verified, under half of the shortfall comes from an unresolved V gene, and the cause of the rest is unknown. Present in this sample are around 210,000 clones, 84% of which were seen just once. The top ten clones comprise roughly 7.6% of the sample. The sequencing sample was made of peripheral blood. These receptor sequences come from a woman older than 75 with COVID-19, enrolled during active disease.

The gene calls are TRBV5-1 and TRBJ2-1, with TRBD1 matching over 11 bases. The CDR3 covers 16 residues. Germline V gene data show CDR1 as SGHRS and CDR2 as YFSETQ. J gave up 6 bases and V 4 bases, and 9 bases lay outside the gene matches. The CDR3 DNA follows: TGCGCCAGCAGCGCGGACAGGGGGCGAACTTCCAATGAGCAGTTCTTC. It specifies CASSADRGRTSNEQFF.

The rearrangement uses TRBV12-3 or TRBV12-4 and TRBJ2-5, with a weak D call TRBD1 (5 bases). The CDR3 consists of 13 residues. Deletions cut 3 bases from V and 5 bases from J, with 10 bases between. CDR3 DNA: TGTGCCAGCAGTTTCGGCAGGGCGGAGACCCAGTACTTC. It translates to CASSFGRAETQYF.

The chain has TRBV11-2 and TRBJ2-1, with D tentatively TRBD2 (5 bases). Trimming took 2 bases from V and 0 from J, leaving 11 bases between them. The CDR3 runs to 16 residues. CDR1 is SGHAT, CDR2 FQNNGV, per germline. The CDR3 nucleotides are TGTGCCAGCAGCTTACTCTTGGGGAGCTCCTACAATGAGCAGTTCTTC. This encodes CASSLLLGSSYNEQFF.

The chain joins TRBV5-1 to TRBJ1-1; TRBD1 matches 10 bases. This CDR3 is 16 amino acids long. Losses at the gene ends were 4 bases for V and 1 base for J; bases not matched to a gene: 7. Germline V gene data show CDR1 as SGHRS and CDR2 as YFSETQ. The CDR3 DNA sequence: TGCGCCAGCAGCGTCCAGGACAGGGGGTCGAACACTGAAGCTTTCTTT. Its translation is CASSVQDRGSNTEAFF.

This rearrangement joins TRBV27 to TRBJ1-1; D is possibly TRBD1 (6 bases). From germline, CDR1 is MNHEY and CDR2 SMNVEV (reference sequence). This CDR3 is 15 amino acids long. Trimming left V 6 bases short and J 0 bases short, with 14 bases between. The DNA of the CDR3 is TGTGCCAGCAGGACAGGACAGCTCATGAACACTGAAGCTTTCTTT. This codes for CASRTGQLMNTEAFF.

The chain links TRBV10-3 to TRBJ1-6; TRBD1 might be the D (6 bases). The CDR3 loop spans 13 amino acids. V gave up 8 bases and J gave up 6 bases, with 11 bases separating them. From germline, CDR1 is ENHRY and CDR2 SYGVKD. The CDR3 region is CAIRQEANSPLHF. The CDR3 nucleotides are TGTGCCATCCGACAGGAAGCTAATTCACCCCTCCACTTT.

This clone has only a few counts. The CDR3 DNA reads as TGTGCCAGCAGCCAAGACCGGGACAGGTATGGCAATGAGCAGTTCTTC. Its translation is CASSQDRDRYGNEQFF. V usage is TRBV4-2 and J usage is TRBJ2-1; TRBD1 matches 8 bases. Per germline, CDR1 LGHNA and CDR2 YNFKEQ. There are 16 residues in the CDR3. V lost 0 bases to trimming and J lost 6 bases; unmatched junction nucleotides: 7.

This chain joins TRBV11-3 and TRBJ2-3, with TRBD2 matching 8 bases. The V segment lost 5 bases and the J segment 8 bases; nucleotides outside the gene matches: 18. The CDR3 consists of 17 residues. From germline, CDR1 is SGHNT and CDR2 YENEEA. In DNA, the CDR3 is TGTGCCAGCAGCGCCGGGACTAGTTCAGGTCAAGGCGGTACGCAGTATTTT. Amino acid sequence: CASSAGTSSGQGGTQYF.